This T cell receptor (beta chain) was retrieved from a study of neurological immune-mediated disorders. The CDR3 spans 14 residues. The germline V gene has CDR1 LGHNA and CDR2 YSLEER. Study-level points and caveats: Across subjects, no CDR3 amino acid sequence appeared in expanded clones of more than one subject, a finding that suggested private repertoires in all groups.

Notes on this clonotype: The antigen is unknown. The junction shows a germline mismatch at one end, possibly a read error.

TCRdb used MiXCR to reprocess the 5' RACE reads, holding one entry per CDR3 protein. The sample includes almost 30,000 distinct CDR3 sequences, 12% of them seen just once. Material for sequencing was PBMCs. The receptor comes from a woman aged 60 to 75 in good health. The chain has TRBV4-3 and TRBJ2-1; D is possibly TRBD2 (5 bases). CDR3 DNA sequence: TGCGCCAACAGCCCGGGAACCGCTAGCAATGAGCAGTTCTTC. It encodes CANSPGTASNEQFF.